This TCR beta chain was obtained from a study of cytomegalovirus exposure and HLA in healthy donors. Germline V gene lookup returns CDR1 SGHAT and CDR2 FQNNGV. The CDR3 loop spans 12 amino acids. Details on this clone: Its matching antigen is unknown. An end of the junction differs from the germline gene, which may be a read error. Other DNA sequences from this sample encode an identical CDR3 as well.

Study-wide results and limits: A later analysis found common viral pathogens apparently linked to several of the most significant clusters. Across donors, presence/absence analyses took sequencing depth to be roughly uniform.

Researchers ran the PCR with 60 Vbeta and 13 Jbeta primers. TCRdb's copy holds only in-frame clones and misses some; the assay was immunoSEQ multiplex PCR. The table has around 150,000 clones, approximately 71% seen once; the top ten hold roughly 12%. This TCR came from a man between 18 and 29 years old in good health and CMV-seropositive. V and J are TRBV11-2 and TRBJ1-1; D is undetermined. The sequencing sample was made of PBMCs. CDR3 in DNA: TGTGCCAGCAGCTTCATTAACACCGAAGCTTTCTTT. As protein: CASSFINTEAFF.